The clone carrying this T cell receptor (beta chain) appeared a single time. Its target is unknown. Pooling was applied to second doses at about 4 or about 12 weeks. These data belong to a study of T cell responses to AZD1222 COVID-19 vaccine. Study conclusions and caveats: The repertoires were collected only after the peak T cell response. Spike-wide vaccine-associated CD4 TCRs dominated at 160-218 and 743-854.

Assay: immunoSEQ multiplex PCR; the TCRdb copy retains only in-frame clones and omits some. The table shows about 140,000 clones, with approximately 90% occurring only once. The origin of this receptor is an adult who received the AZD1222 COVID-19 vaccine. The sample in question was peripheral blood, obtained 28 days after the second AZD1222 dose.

This CDR3 is CPPIHRGSSYEQYF. The CDR3 nucleotides read TGTCCTCCAATCCACCGAGGTAGCTCCTACGAGCAGTACTTC. V gene TRBV6-4 combines with J gene TRBJ2-7; no firm D call. This CDR3 spans 14 amino acids. Per germline, CDR1 MRHNA and CDR2 SNTAGT.